This section outlines one T cell receptor (beta chain) sequence together with its context. Its antigen is unknown. Trimming cost V 0 bases and J 2 bases, with 10 bases left between them. The CDR3 is 15 amino acids. Germline V gives CDR1 KGHSH, CDR2 LQKENI. Runs used v3.0 of the immunoSEQ assay and were done at survey level. Clones were read by immunoSEQ multiplex PCR, and TCRdb kept only the in-frame ones, dropping some. The table lists 30,000 to 40,000 clones, over 60% of them singletons, with about 7.1% in the top ten. All participants with HIV were treated in the United States. The sample is drawn from a study of long-term antiretroviral therapy in people with HIV. Across the study: The 2015 immediate-ART recommendation was preceded by the earliest samples by about a decade. Notes on the study in general: Clones that had undergone expansion before ART prevailed in the repertoire throughout all time points.

The gene calls are TRBV18 and TRBJ1-2; TRBD1 might be the D (6 bases). Source: unsorted PBMCs, taken 2 years after starting antiretroviral therapy. The sequence came from a woman between 45 and 65 years old with HIV. The CDR3 reads CASSPPGGPNYGYTF. The CDR3 nucleotides are TGTGCCAGCTCACCACCTGGGGGGCCGAACTATGGCTACACCTTC.